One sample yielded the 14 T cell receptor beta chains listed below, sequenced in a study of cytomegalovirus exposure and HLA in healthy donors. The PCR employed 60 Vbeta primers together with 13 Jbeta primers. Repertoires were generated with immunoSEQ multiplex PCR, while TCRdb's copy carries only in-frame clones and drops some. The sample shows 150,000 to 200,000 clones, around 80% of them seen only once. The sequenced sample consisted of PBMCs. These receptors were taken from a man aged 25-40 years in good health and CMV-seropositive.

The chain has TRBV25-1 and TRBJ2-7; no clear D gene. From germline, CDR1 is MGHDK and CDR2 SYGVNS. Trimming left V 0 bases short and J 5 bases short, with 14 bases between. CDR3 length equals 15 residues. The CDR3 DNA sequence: TGTGCCAGCAGTGAATATGGCAGGCCTCCCGACGAGCAGTACTTC. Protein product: CASSEYGRPPDEQYF.

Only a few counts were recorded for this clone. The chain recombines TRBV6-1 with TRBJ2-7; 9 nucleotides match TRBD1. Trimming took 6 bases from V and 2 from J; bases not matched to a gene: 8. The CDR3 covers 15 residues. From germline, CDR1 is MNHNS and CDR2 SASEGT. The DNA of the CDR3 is TGTGCCAGCAGCCTGTCCAACAGGGGGCCCTACGAGCAGTACTTC. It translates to CASSLSNRGPYEQYF.

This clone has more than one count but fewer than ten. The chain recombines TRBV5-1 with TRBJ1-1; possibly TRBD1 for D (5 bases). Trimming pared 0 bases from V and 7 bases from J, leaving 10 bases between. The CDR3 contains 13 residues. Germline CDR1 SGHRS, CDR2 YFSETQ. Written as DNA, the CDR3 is TGCGCCAGCAGCTTGGCAGGGAATGGTGAAGCTTTCTTT. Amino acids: CASSLAGNGEAFF.

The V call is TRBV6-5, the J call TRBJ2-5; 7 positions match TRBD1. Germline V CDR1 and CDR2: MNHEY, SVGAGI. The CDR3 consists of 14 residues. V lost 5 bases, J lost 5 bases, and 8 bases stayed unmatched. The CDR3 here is CASSDRVRRETQYF. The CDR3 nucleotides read TGTGCCAGCAGTGACAGGGTCAGAAGGGAGACCCAGTACTTC.

For the CDR3, the DNA is TGTGCCAGCAGCTTGTCGACAGGGCGGCCGGGAAAACTGTTTTTT. Protein sequence: CASSLSTGRPGKLFF. This chain joins TRBV5-4 and TRBJ1-4; TRBD1 agrees at 7 bases. The germline gives CDR1 SGHNT, CDR2 YYREEE (reference sequence). The CDR3 consists of 15 residues. J lost 10 bases, V lost 1 base, and 10 bases had no gene match. Using reference TRBV5-4 and TRBJ1-4 for the parts outside the CDR3, the full variable domain is ETGVTQSPTHLIKTRGQQVTLRCSSQSGHNTVSWYQQALGQGPQFIFQYYREEENGRGNFPPRFSGLQFPNYSSELNVNALELDDSALYLCASSLSTGRPGKLFFGSGTQLSVL.

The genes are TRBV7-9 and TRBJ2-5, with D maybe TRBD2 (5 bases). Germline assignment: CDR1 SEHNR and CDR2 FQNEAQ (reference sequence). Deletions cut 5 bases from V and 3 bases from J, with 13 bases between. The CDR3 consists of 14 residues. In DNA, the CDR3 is TGTGCCAGCAGCCCGGGAAGCGTGGAAGAGACCCAGTACTTC. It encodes CASSPGSVEETQYF. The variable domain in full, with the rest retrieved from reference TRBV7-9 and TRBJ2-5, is DTGVSQNPRHKITKRGQNVTFRCDPISEHNRLYWYRQTLGQGPEFLTYFQNEAQLEKSRLLSDRFSAERPKGSFSTLEIQRTEQGDSAMYLCASSPGSVEETQYFGPGTRLLVL.

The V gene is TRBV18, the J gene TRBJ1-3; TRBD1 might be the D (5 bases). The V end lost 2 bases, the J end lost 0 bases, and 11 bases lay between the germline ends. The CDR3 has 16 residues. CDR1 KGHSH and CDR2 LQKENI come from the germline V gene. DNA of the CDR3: TGTGCCAGCTCACCAATCGGCAGGGACTCTGGAAACACCATATATTTT. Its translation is CASSPIGRDSGNTIYF.

DNA for the CDR3: TGTGCCAGCAGTTACTCCACAGGGGTAGATGAAAAACTGTTTTTT. Encoded protein: CASSYSTGVDEKLFF. This chain uses TRBV6-5 with TRBJ1-4; 7 bases fit TRBD1. This CDR3 comprises 15 residues. The V gene end was trimmed by 0 bases and the J gene end by 6 bases; junction bases not matched to a gene: 4. The germline V gene encodes CDR1 MNHEY and CDR2 SVGAGI.

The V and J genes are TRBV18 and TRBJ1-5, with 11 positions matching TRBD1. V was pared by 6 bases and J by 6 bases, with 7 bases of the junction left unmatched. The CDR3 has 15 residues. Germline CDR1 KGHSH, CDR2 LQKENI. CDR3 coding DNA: TGTGCCAGCTCGCCTGGACAGGGGGCTGGTCAGCCCCAGCATTTT. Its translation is CASSPGQGAGQPQHF.

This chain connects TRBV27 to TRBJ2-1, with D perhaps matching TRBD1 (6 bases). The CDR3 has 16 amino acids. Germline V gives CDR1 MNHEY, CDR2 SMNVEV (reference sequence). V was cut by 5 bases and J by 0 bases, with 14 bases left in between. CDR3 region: CASSPRTASSYNEQFF. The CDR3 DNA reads TGTGCCAGCAGTCCCAGGACAGCCAGCTCCTACAATGAGCAGTTCTTC.

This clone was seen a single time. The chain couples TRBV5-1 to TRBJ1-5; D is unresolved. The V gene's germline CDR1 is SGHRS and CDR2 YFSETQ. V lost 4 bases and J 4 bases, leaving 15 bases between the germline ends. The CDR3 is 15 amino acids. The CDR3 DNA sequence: TGCGCCAGCAGCCCTGGCGAGGGCGCAAATCAGCCCCAGCATTTT. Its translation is CASSPGEGANQPQHF.

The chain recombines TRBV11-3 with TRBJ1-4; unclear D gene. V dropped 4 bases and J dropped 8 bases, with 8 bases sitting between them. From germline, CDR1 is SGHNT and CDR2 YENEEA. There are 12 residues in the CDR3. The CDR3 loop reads CASSSIPEKLFF. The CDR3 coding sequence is TGTGCCAGCAGCTCTATCCCAGAAAAACTGTTTTTT.

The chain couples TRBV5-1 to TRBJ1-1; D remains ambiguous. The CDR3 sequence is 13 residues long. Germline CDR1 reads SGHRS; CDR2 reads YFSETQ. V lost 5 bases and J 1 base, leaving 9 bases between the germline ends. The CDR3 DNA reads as TGCGCCAGCAGGGAGGGATCGAACACTGAAGCTTTCTTT. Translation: CASREGSNTEAFF.

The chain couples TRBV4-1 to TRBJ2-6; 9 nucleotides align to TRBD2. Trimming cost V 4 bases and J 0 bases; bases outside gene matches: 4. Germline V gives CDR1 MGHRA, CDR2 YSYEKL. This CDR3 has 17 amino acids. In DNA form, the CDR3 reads TGCGCCAGCAGCCGCCTAGCGGGGAACTCTGGGGCCAACGTCCTGACTTTC. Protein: CASSRLAGNSGANVLTF.